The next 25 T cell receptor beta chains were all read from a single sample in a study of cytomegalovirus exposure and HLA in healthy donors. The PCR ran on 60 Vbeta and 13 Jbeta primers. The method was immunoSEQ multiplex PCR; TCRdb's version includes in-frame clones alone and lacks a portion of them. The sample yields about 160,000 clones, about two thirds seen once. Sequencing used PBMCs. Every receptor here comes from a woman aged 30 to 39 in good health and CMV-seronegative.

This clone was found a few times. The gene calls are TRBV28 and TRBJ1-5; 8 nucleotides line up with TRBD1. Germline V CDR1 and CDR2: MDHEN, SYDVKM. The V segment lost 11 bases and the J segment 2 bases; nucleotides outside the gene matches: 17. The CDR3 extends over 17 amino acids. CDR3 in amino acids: CAGGGRGRVSGNQPQHF. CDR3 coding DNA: TGTGCCGGCGGCGGCAGGGGGCGCGTCTCGGGCAATCAGCCCCAGCATTTT.

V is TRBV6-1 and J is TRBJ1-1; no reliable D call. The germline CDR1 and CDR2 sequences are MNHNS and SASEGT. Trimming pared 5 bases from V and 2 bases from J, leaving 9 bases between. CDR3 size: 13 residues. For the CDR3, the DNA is TGTGCCAGCAGTAGGACTTTCAACACTGAAGCTTTCTTT. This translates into CASSRTFNTEAFF.

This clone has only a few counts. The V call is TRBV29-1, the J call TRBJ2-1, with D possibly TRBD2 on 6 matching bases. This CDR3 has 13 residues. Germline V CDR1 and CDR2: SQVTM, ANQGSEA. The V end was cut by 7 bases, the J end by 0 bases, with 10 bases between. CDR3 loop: CSDRTNSYNEQFF. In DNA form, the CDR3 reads TGCAGCGACCGGACTAACTCCTACAATGAGCAGTTCTTC.

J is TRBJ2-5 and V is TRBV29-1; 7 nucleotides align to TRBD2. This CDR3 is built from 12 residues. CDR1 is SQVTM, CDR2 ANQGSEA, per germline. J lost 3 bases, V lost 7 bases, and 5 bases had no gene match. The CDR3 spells CSGRSGEETQYF. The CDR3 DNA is TGCAGCGGGAGGAGCGGGGAAGAGACCCAGTACTTC.

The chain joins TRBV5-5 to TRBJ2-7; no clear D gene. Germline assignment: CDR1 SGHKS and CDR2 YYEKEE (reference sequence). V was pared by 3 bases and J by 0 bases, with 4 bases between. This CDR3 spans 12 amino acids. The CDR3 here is CASSSLSYEQYF. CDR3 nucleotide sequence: TGTGCCAGCAGCTCCCTCTCCTACGAGCAGTACTTC.

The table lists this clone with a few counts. The CDR3 is CASSLPGTPYEQYF. CDR3 bases: TGTGCCAGCAGCTTACCAGGTACCCCCTACGAGCAGTACTTC. This chain joins TRBV7-9 and TRBJ2-7, with unresolved D. There are 14 residues in the CDR3. The V gene's germline CDR1 is SEHNR and CDR2 FQNEAQ (reference sequence). V was cut by 2 bases and J by 2 bases, with 10 bases left in between.

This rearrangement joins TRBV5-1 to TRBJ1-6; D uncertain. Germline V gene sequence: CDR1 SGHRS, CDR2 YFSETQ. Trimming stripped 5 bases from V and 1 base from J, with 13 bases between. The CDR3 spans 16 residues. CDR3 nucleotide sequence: TGCGCCAGCAGTCCTATCTTGGTGTCCTATAATTCACCCCTCCACTTT. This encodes CASSPILVSYNSPLHF.

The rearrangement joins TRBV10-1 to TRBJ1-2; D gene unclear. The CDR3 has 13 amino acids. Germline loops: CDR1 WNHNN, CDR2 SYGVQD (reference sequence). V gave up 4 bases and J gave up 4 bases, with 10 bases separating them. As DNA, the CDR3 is TGCGCCAGCAGTGTAGTACGGGGCTATGGCTACACCTTC. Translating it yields CASSVVRGYGYTF.

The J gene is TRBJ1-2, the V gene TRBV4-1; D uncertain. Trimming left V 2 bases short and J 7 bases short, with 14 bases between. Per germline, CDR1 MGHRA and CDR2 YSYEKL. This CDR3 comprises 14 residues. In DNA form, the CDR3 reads TGCGCCAGCAGCCAATCCGAGGGATTAGGTGGCTACACCTTC. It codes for CASSQSEGLGGYTF.

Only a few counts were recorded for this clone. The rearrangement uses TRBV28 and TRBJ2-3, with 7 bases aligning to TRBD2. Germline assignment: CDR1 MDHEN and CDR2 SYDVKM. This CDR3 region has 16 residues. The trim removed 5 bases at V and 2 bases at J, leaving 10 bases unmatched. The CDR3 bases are TGTGCCAGCAGTCGGTCCTTGGGGGGGAACACAGATACGCAGTATTTT. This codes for CASSRSLGGNTDTQYF.

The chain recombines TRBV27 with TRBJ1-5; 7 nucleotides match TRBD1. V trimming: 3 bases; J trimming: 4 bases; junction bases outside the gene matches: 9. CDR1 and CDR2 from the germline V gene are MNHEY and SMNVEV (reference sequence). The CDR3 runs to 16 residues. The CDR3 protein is CASSFLTGFPNQPQHF. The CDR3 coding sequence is TGTGCCAGCAGTTTTCTGACAGGGTTTCCTAATCAGCCCCAGCATTTT.

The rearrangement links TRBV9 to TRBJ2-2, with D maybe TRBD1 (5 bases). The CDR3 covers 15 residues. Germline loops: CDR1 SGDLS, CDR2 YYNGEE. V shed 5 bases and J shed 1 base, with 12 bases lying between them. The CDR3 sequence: CASRWGRQNTGELFF. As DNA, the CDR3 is TGTGCCAGCAGGTGGGGCAGACAGAACACCGGGGAGCTGTTTTTT.

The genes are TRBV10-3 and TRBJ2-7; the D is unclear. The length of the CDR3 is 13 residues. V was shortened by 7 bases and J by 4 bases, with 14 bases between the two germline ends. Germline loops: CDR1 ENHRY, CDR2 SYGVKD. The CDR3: CAITAEYPYEQYF. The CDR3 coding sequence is TGTGCCATCACGGCGGAATATCCTTACGAGCAGTACTTC.

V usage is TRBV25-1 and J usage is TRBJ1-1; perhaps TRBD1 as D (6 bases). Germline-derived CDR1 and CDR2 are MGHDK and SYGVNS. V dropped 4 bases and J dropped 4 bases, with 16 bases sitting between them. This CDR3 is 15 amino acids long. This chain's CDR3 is CASSGSQGLLTEAFF. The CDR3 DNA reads TGTGCCAGCAGTGGCTCCCAGGGGCTCCTCACTGAAGCTTTCTTT.

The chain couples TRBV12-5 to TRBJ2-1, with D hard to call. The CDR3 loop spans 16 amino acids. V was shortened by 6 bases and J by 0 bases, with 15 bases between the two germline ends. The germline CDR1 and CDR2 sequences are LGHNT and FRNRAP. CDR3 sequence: CASGRKDKNSYNEQFF. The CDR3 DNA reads TGTGCTAGTGGAAGAAAAGACAAAAACTCCTACAATGAGCAGTTCTTC.

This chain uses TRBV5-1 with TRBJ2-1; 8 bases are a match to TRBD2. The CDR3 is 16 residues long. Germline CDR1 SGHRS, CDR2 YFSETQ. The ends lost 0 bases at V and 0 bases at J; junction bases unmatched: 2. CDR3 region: CASSLASGSSYNEQFF. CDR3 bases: TGCGCCAGCAGCTTGGCCAGCGGGAGCTCCTACAATGAGCAGTTCTTC.

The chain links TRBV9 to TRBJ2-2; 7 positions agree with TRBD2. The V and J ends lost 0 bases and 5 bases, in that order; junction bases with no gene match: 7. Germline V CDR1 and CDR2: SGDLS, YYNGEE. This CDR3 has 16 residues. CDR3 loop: CASSVDTGGMTGELFF. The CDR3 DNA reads TGTGCCAGCAGCGTAGACACGGGAGGTATGACCGGGGAGCTGTTTTTT.

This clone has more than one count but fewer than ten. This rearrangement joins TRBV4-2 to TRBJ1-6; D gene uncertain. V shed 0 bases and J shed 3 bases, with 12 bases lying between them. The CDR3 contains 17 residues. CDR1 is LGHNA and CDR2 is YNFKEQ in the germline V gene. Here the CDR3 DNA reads TGTGCCAGCAGCCAAGATGTAGCGGGCAGCTATAATTCACCCCTCCACTTT. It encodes CASSQDVAGSYNSPLHF.

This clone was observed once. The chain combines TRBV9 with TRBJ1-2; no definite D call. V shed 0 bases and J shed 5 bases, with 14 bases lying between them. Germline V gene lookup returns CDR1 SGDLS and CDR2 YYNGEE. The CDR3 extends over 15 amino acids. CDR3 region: CASSVDSNPGYGYTF. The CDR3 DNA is TGTGCCAGCAGCGTAGACTCCAACCCCGGGTATGGCTACACCTTC.

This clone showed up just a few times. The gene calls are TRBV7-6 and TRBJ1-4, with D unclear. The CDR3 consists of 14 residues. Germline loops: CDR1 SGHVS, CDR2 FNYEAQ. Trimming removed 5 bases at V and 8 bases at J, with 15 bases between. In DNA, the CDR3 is TGTGCCAGCAGCCTCTCTTGGGAGGTGGAAAAACTGTTTTTT. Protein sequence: CASSLSWEVEKLFF.

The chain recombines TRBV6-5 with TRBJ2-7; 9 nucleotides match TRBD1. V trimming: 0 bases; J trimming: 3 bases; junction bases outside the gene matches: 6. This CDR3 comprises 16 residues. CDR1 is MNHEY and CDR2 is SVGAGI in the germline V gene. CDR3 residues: CASSYSLDRGDYEQYF. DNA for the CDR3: TGTGCCAGCAGTTACTCGTTGGACAGGGGTGACTACGAGCAGTACTTC.

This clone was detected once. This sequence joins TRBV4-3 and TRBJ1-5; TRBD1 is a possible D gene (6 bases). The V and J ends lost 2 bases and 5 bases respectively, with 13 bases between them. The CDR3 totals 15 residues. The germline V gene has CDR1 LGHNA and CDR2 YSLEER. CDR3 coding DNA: TGCGCCAGCAGCCAATCCGGGACAAGACATCAGCCCCAGCATTTT. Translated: CASSQSGTRHQPQHF.

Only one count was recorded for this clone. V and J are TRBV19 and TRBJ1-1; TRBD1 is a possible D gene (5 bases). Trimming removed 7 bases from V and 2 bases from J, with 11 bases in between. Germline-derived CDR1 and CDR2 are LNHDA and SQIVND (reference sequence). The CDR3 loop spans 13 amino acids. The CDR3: CASNPRDNTEAFF. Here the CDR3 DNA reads TGTGCCAGTAACCCCAGGGATAACACTGAAGCTTTCTTT.

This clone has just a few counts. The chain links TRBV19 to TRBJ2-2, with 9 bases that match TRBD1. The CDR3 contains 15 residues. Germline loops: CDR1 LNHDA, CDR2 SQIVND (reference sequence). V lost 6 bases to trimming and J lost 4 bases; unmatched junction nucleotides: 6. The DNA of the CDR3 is TGTGCCAGTAGGCCGGGACAGGGACTCACCGGGGAGCTGTTTTTT. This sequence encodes CASRPGQGLTGELFF.

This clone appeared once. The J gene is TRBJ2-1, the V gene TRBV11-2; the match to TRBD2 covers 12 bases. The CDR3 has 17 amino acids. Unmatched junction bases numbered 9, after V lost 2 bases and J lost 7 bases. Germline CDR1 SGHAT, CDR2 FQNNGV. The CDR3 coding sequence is TGTGCCAGCAGCTTAAATACCTGGACTAGCGGGAATAATGAGCAGTTCTTC. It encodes CASSLNTWTSGNNEQFF.